This TCR beta chain was captured in a study of blood T cell repertoires in COVID-19. Study at large: From T cells, B-cell-depleted T cells, or PBMCs came the material, which was cDNA or gDNA.

Using immunoSEQ multiplex PCR, the repertoire was profiled, and TCRdb retains in-frame clones only, with some absent. The table has roughly 87,000 clones, 70% to 90% seen once. The CDR3 contains 18 residues. Deletions cut 2 bases from V and 0 bases from J, with 19 bases between. Germline V lookup: CDR1 SEHNR, CDR2 FQNEAQ (reference sequence). Source material: peripheral blood. The receptor comes from a man between 60 and 75 years old with acute or convalescent COVID-19. The rearrangement uses TRBV7-9 and TRBJ1-1; D remains unclear. The CDR3 bases are TGTGCCAGCAGCTTAAGTCGAGGTTTGGCCTTAGTGAACACTGAAGCTTTCTTT. Translation: CASSLSRGLALVNTEAFF.